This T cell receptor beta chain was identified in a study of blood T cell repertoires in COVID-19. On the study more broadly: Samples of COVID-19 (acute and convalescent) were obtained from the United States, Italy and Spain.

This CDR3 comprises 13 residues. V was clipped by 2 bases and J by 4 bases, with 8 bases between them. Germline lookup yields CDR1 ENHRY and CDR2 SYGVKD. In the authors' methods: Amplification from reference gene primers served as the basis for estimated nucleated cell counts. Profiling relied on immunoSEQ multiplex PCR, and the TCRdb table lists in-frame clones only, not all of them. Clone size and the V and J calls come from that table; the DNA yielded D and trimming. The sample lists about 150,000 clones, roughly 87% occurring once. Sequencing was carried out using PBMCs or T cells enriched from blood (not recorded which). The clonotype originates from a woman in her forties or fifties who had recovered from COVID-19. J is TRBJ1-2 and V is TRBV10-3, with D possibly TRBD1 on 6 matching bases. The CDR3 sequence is CAISEQGPYGYTF. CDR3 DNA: TGTGCCATCAGTGAGCAGGGGCCCTATGGCTACACCTTC.